The clone carrying this T cell receptor beta chain occurred many times. Its specificity is unknown. The CDR3 extends over 14 amino acids. Germline V gene data show CDR1 as SGHTA and CDR2 as FQGNSA. Trimming took 1 base from V and 10 from J; bases not matched to a gene: 6. This sample is drawn from a study of regulatory T cells in long-lasting Graves disease. Building of the TCR beta libraries involved iRepertoire HTBI primers and Arm-PCR of CDR3 regions. TCRdb re-called the multiplex PCR reads with MiXCR, one entry per CDR3 protein. The top ten hold roughly a fifth of the sample, which has 200,000 to 250,000 distinct CDR3 sequences, roughly 18% seen once. As for time point: newly diagnosed GD, antithyroid drugs for less than 3 months. Following extraction of RNA from PBMCs, that RNA was used to make the TCR library. Regarding the study as a whole: There were preferences for TRBV28, TRBJ1-2 and TRBJ2-5 in persistent disease. New patients shared approximately 930 public clonotypes, fewer than the approximately 2,500 shared by persistent patients.

The sequencing used peripheral blood mononuclear cells (PBMCs), collected at new diagnosis, from a patient treated with antithyroid drugs. The TCR originated in a female donor with Graves disease. The chain employs TRBV7-2 and TRBJ2-1, with TRBD2 matching 8 bases. CDR3 sequence: CASSLDREGREQFF. CDR3 DNA sequence: TGTGCCAGCAGCTTAGACCGGGAGGGCCGGGAGCAGTTCTTC.